This T cell receptor (beta chain) was recorded in a study of blood T cells in healthy people across ages. Findings and limits, study-wide: There were more naive CD4+ cells and higher diversity in long-lived donors than in aged donors. Across samples, TCR beta diversity tracked strongly with naive T cell percentage. Observed TCR beta diversity per million T cells went down as age went up. This fall followed a roughly linear course with age.

The CDR3 sequence is 12 residues long. Per germline, CDR1 SGHRS and CDR2 YFSETQ. Trimming removed 5 bases from V and 12 bases from J, with 12 bases in between. The use of a sample-barcoded 5' primer and a J-beta primer mix characterized a second PCR of roughly 7 to 11 cycles. MiXCR, run by TCRdb on the 5' RACE reads, gives a single entry per CDR3 protein. The table shows about 1,800,000 distinct CDR3 sequences, with approximately 30% occurring only once. About this clonotype: Its antigen remains unknown.

What was sequenced was blood. The source is a woman aged 25 to 39 in good health. The chain couples TRBV5-1 to TRBJ1-6; no reliable D call. CDR3 sequence (DNA): TGCGCCAGCAGGGAAGGCGTCGGACCCCTCCACTTT. It translates to CASREGVGPLHF.